This T cell receptor beta chain comes out of a study of control samples from healthy donors and cancer patients. In germline, CDR1 is SGDLS, CDR2 YYNGEE. This CDR3 spans 14 amino acids. V gave up 6 bases and J gave up 2 bases, with 15 bases separating them. The table came from immunoSEQ multiplex PCR; TCRdb's copy has only in-frame clones and leaves some out. The sample lists 100,000 to 150,000 clones; less than 90% were seen once. The source is a young man in good health. The chain has TRBV9 and TRBJ2-7; D gene unclear. The sequenced sample consisted of blood. CDR3 bases: TGTGCCAGCACCCGCGGTCCGTCTGCCTACGAGCAGTACTTC. The encoded protein is CASTRGPSAYEQYF.